The source of this T cell receptor (beta chain) is a study of early T cells in non-severe SARS-CoV-2 infection. Study information: From unsorted whole blood, bulk RNA was sequenced, and the chains remained unpaired.

CDR1 is MNHEY, CDR2 SVGEGT, per germline. The ends lost 6 bases at V and 6 bases at J; junction bases unmatched: 4. The CDR3 consists of 13 residues. TCRdb re-derived calls from the 5' RACE reads in MiXCR, one entry per CDR3 protein. The sample shows 51,000 or so distinct CDR3 sequences, roughly 11% of them seen only once. There are a few counts of this clonotype. V is TRBV6-2 or TRBV6-3 and J is TRBJ2-1; 8 bases fit TRBD2. The sequenced sample was whole blood. The TCR comes from an adult who was a healthcare worker with PCR-confirmed SARS-CoV-2 infection or an uninfected control (not recorded which). The DNA of the CDR3 is TGTGCCAGCAGACAAACTAGCGGCAATGAGCAGTTCTTC. Encoded protein: CASRQTSGNEQFF.